These T cell receptor beta chains were read from a single sample in a study of T cell repertoires in cytomegalovirus infection. TCRdb analysed the reads with MiXCR anew, one entry per CDR3 protein. The sample holds 200,000 to 300,000 distinct CDR3 sequences; roughly 10% are singletons and the top ten take over 12%. The sample was PBMCs. These receptors all stem from a human donor in good health (CMV status not recorded). Some clones in this sample may be carry-over from other donors' samples. CDR3s include the opening cysteine and the closing phenylalanine or tryptophan. Fields, in order: J gene, V gene, clone size, D gene, CDR3 DNA, CDR3 protein. The D gene is left open where the match is weak. Size tells how often a clone was seen (once, few, many) or the class of an expanded clone, and some rows leave it out.

>TRBJ2-1|TRBV6-2/TRBV6-3|many|-
TGTGCCAGCAGTTACTCGACCAGCTCCAGTAGCTCCTACAATGAGCAGTTCTTC
CASSYSTSSSSSYNEQFF
>TRBJ2-1|TRBV7-2|many|TRBD2
TGTGCCAGCAGCTTAGCATATAGCGGGAGGGCCGCCTACAATGAGCAGTTCTTC
CASSLAYSGRAAYNEQFF
>TRBJ1-5|TRBV7-9|many|-
TGTGCCAGCGATACATGGGTGATACCTGGCAATCAGCCCCAGCATTTT
CASDTWVIPGNQPQHF
>TRBJ2-2|TRBV6-5|few|-
TGTGCCAGCAGAGGTAACACCGGGGAGCTGTTTTTT
CASRGNTGELFF
>TRBJ1-1|TRBV14|few|-
TGTGCCAGCAGCCAATACCAGGGCAGGGTCGGACAAGCTTTCTTT
CASSQYQGRVGQAFF
>TRBJ2-5|TRBV6-8|many|TRBD2
TGTGCCAGCACTCCCGGTTGGTCGAGGACTAGCGGGAACATCGGGACGGAGACCCAGTACTTC
CASTPGWSRTSGNIGTETQYF
>TRBJ1-1|TRBV7-2|many|-
TGTGCCAGCAGCTTTAAACAGGGTGGGGGCACTGAAGCTTTCTTT
CASSFKQGGGTEAFF
>TRBJ2-5|TRBV6-6|few|-
TGTGCCAGCAGTTATTCCGACAGGCAAGAGACCCAGTACTTC
CASSYSDRQETQYF
>TRBJ2-1|TRBV28|-|-
TGTGCCAGCAGGACGACTCTAGTCAGGTCCAATGAGCAGTTCTTC
CASRTTLVRSNEQFF
>TRBJ2-7|TRBV7-2|many|-
TGTGCCAGCAGCCTAAGGGGGGCCTACGAGCAGTACTTC
CASSLRGAYEQYF
>TRBJ2-7|TRBV7-2|many|-
TGTGCCAGCAGCTTCGAAGACGGCTACGAGCAGTACTTC
CASSFEDGYEQYF
>TRBJ2-2|TRBV7-2|many|TRBD2
TGTGCCAGCAGCTTTAGCGGGGTAAACACCGGGGAGCTGTTTTTT
CASSFSGVNTGELFF
>TRBJ1-1|TRBV28|many|TRBD1
TGTGCCAGCATATCCGCCGGGACAGGGGGCACTGAAGCTTTCTTT
CASISAGTGGTEAFF
>TRBJ2-1|TRBV20-1|-|-
TGCAGTGCCTGGCTACTAGGCGCCTACAATGAGCAGTTCTTC
CSAWLLGAYNEQFF
>TRBJ1-1|TRBV2|few|-
TGTGCCAGCACTCTACAGGGACCGAACACTGAAGCTTTCTTT
CASTLQGPNTEAFF
>TRBJ1-2|TRBV7-2|-|TRBD1
TGTGCCAGCAGCGATATTTTCAGGGGGAACTATGGCTACACCTTC
CASSDIFRGNYGYTF
>TRBJ2-3|TRBV7-6|many|-
TGTGCCAGCAGCACCAATACAGATACGCAGTATTTT
CASSTNTDTQYF
>TRBJ2-4|TRBV28|-|TRBD2
TGTGCCAGCAGTTCGGGACTAGGGAATAACAAAAACATTCAGTACTTC
CASSSGLGNNKNIQYF
>TRBJ2-3|TRBV7-8|many|TRBD2
TGTGCCAGCAGCCCGAGGGGTAGCGGGGAGGCAATTACGCAGTATTTT
CASSPRGSGEAITQYF
>TRBJ1-6|TRBV11-3|many|-
TGTGCCAGCAGCTTAAGCCCCGGCGAAGCTGGGTTCAATTCACCCCTCCACTTT
CASSLSPGEAGFNSPLHF
>TRBJ1-1|TRBV6-2/TRBV6-3|many|-
TGTGCCAGCAGTTCCCACTCCACCGGCAGGGGATCTGAAGCTTTCTTT
CASSSHSTGRGSEAFF
>TRBJ2-2|TRBV7-3|-|TRBD1
TGTGCCAGCAGCAACCGGGACAGCAACACCGGGGAGCTGTTTTTT
CASSNRDSNTGELFF
>TRBJ1-2|TRBV7-6|many|TRBD1
TGTGCCAGCAGCTTAGAGGGACAGGGGCTGGCTGGCTACACCTTC
CASSLEGQGLAGYTF
>TRBJ2-2|TRBV6-1|many|-
TGTGCCAGCAGTGGGACGGCGTCGAACACCGGGGAGCTGTTTTTT
CASSGTASNTGELFF